This T cell receptor beta chain was observed in a study of regulatory T cells in long-lasting Graves disease. Study summary: Antithyroid drugs had been taken by newly diagnosed Graves' patients for under 3 months.

Noted time point: newly diagnosed GD, antithyroid drugs for less than 3 months. Scientists built the TCR library using RNA that was extracted from PBMCs. Diagnosis followed American Thyroid Association guidelines for Graves' disease. The authors built TCR beta libraries using iRepertoire HTBI primers and Arm-PCR of CDR3 regions. TCRdb recomputed calls from the multiplex PCR reads with MiXCR, one row per CDR3 protein. The sample includes 440,000 or so distinct CDR3 sequences, about 16% of them seen just once. The CDR3 covers 14 residues. Trimming removed 4 bases from V and 2 bases from J; junction bases left unmatched: 2. Per germline, CDR1 ENHRY and CDR2 SYGVKD. These same records also appear under a second study, on T cells in Graves' hyperthyroidism and ophthalmopathy. That publication notes: HTBI primers were used for first-round RT-PCR of the TCR CDR3.

The specimen was peripheral blood mononuclear cells (PBMCs), collected at new diagnosis, from a patient treated with antithyroid drugs. This receptor was identified in a woman in her thirties with Graves disease. The chain joins TRBV10-3 to TRBJ1-3; 7 positions agree with TRBD1. The CDR3 reads CAISGGGAGNTIYF. The CDR3, as DNA: TGTGCCATCAGTGGAGGGGGCGCTGGAAACACCATATATTTT.